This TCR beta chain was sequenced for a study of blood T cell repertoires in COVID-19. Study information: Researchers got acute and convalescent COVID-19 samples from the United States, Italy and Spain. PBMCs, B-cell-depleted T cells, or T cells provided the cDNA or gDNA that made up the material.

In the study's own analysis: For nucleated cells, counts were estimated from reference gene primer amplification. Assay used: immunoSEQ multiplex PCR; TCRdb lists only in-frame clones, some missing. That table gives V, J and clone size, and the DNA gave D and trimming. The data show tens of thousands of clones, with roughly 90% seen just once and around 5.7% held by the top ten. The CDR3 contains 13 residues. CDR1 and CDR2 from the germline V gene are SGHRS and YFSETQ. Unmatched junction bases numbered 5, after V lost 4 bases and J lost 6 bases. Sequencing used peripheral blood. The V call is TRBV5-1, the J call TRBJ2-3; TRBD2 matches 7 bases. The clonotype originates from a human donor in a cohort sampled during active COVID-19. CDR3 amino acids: CASSAGVRDTQYF. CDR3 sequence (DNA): TGCGCCAGCAGCGCGGGAGTCAGGGATACGCAGTATTTT.